This entry describes one TCR beta chain. This clonotype has a handful of counts. It lacks a known antigen. No clone much larger than this one lies a single base away; base qualities are absent. All donors were healthy Caucasians. Three unrelated non-twin adults were also sequenced: a male aged 18 to 30, a male aged 50 to 60 and a female aged 50 to 60. Using Miltenyi CD45RO+ enrichment and human naive T-cell isolation kits, memory (CD45RO+) and naive T cells were isolated from PBMC. This record comes from a study of identical twins (dated by TCRdb to 2016 to 2017). For the study in its entirety: To test whether fetal clonotypes persist, the study used deep sequencing on TCR alpha and beta repertoires from monozygotic twins, unrelated adults of various ages, and cord blood. To rule out contamination, replicate twin experiments were performed at different times with different library preparation protocols. Results the study describes overall, beyond this receptor: Fewer insertions were carried by abundant cord blood beta clonotypes, a similar but weaker trend appeared in young adult naive repertoires, and no such trend appeared in memory repertoires. Recombination models systematically underestimated out-of-frame TCR alpha sharing in monozygotic twins but agreed with sharing between unrelated individuals. Compared with coincidental sharing between unrelated individuals, out-of-frame TCR alpha sequences shared between twins showed an excess of sequences with low generation probability. The excess sharing between twins in beta out-of-frame sequences was weaker because fewer shared sequences reduced the signal-to-noise ratio. Invariant T cells such as MAIT and iNKT could partly confound zero-insertion analyses, although diverse VJ usage argued against such confounding for most clonotypes. Because the same donors could not be followed over many years, conclusions were based on cross-sectional statistical analysis.

The germline V gene specifies SGHTA as CDR1 and FQGNSA as CDR2. V trim: 3 bases; J trim: 1 base; unmatched bases: 6. The CDR3 runs 15 amino acids, cysteine and phenylalanine included. CDR3 DNA is the only sequence kept; it has 45 bases, read in frame from the first base. Libraries were made using 5' RACE. The instrument was an Illumina HiSeq 2000. A universal primer binding site was introduced by template switching, and a unique molecular identifier was present in the final cDNA, enabling accurate counting of TCR cDNA molecules. Specific primers in the conserved constant-segment region were used to synthesize first-strand cDNA for the TCR alpha and beta chains. To control for contamination, each cDNA library was double barcoded with a SMART-Mk sample barcode plus Illumina barcodes. Two successive PCR steps introduced TruSeq adapter sequences along with Illumina sample barcodes. Sequencing of the TCR alpha and beta cDNA libraries was done on the Illumina HiSeq platform using custom primers. The authors processed their data as follows. MiGEC was used to process raw reads and extract unique molecular identifiers, and MiXCR was used to find CDR3 positions. Recombination models were inferred per individual with the repgenHMM and IGoR tools using an EM algorithm. Shared clonotypes were analyzed with the tcR package in R, and sharing was normalized by the product of cloneset sizes. To study raw recombination free of thymic and clonal selection effects, out-of-frame nonproductive sequences were analyzed. The public reads were reprocessed in TCRdb via fastp at Q25 and MiXCR, keeping in-frame beta chains. Entries are consolidated by CDR3 protein sequence, retaining the most common genes and DNA. The V and J calls and clone size are TCRdb's, not the authors'. In all, the sample holds hundreds of thousands of distinct CDR3 sequences, and 6.1% of those were seen once. The ten largest clones take up about 2% of the sample.

The receptor's source is a man aged 18 to 30 in good health. Sample: naive T cells sorted from blood. Per the publication, the cell subset or site label means: cells isolated with a human naive T-cell isolation kit. The chain is assembled from TRBV7-2 and TRBJ2-7; 7 bases in the middle match TRBD1. Read as DNA, the sequence is TGTGCCAGCAGCTTGAGGGACAGTGAATCCTACGAGCAGTACTTC. It is translated as CASSLRDSESYEQYF. The full variable domain, completed from the reference TRBV7-2 and TRBJ2-7 proteins outside the CDR3, reads GAGVSQSPSNKVTEKGKDVELRCDPISGHTALYWYRQSLGQGLEFLIYFQGNSAPDKSGLPSDRFSAERTGGSVSTLTIQRTQQEDSAVYLCASSLRDSESYEQYFGPGTRLTVT.